This passage covers 7 T cell receptor beta chains from one sample sequenced in a study of T cell responses to AZD1222 COVID-19 vaccine. TCRdb's copy holds only in-frame clones and misses some; the assay was immunoSEQ multiplex PCR. The data contain over 150,000 clones, approximately 92% of them singletons. The sequencing here drew on peripheral blood, taken on day 0 of AZD1222 vaccination. These receptors were obtained from an adult in good health.

This chain uses TRBV7-8 with TRBJ1-6; possibly TRBD1 for D (5 bases). This CDR3 has 17 amino acids. With 5 bases removed from V and 0 bases from J, the gap between germline ends came to 14 bases. Per the germline V gene, CDR1 is SGHVS and CDR2 is FQNEAQ. The CDR3 DNA reads TGTGCCAGCAGCGATCAGGGTCCGAGCTCCTATAATTCACCCCTCCACTTT. It codes for CASSDQGPSSYNSPLHF. Supplemented by reference TRBV7-8 and TRBJ1-6, the full variable domain reads GAGVSQSPRYKVAKRGQDVALRCDPISGHVSLFWYQQALGQGPEFLTYFQNEAQLDKSGLPSDRFFAERPEGSVSTLKIQRTQQEDSAVYLCASSDQGPSSYNSPLHFGNGTRLTVT.

The CDR3 is CASSLPGSSPLHF. The DNA for the CDR3 is TGTGCCAGCAGCTTACCAGGAAGTTCACCCCTCCACTTT. This chain uses TRBV7-8 with TRBJ1-6, with no clear D. Trimming took 2 bases from V and 9 from J, leaving 8 bases between them. The CDR3 length is 13 residues. Per the germline V gene, CDR1 is SGHVS and CDR2 is FQNEAQ.

V and J are TRBV11-2 and TRBJ1-4, with D maybe TRBD1 (5 bases). Deletions cut 1 base from V and 8 bases from J, with 17 bases between. Germline values: CDR1 SGHAT, CDR2 FQNNGV. The CDR3 covers 16 residues. This CDR3 reads CASSLAGSWVLEKLFF. Written as DNA, the CDR3 is TGTGCCAGCAGCTTAGCAGGGTCGTGGGTATTGGAAAAACTGTTTTTT.

CDR3 bases: TGTGCCAGCAGTCGGACAGGTACTAACTATGGCTACACCTTC. As protein: CASSRTGTNYGYTF. This sequence joins TRBV28 and TRBJ1-2; 7 nucleotides align to TRBD1. This CDR3 has 14 residues. V was pared by 5 bases and J by 0 bases, with 3 bases of the junction left unmatched. From germline, CDR1 is MDHEN and CDR2 SYDVKM.

The chain joins TRBV6-5 to TRBJ1-1, with no clear D. The CDR3 spans 13 residues. Germline loops: CDR1 MNHEY, CDR2 SVGAGI. V dropped 8 bases and J dropped 4 bases, with 14 bases sitting between them. CDR3 coding DNA: TGTGCCAGCGCCATCGGTTATGGCACTGAAGCTTTCTTT. Protein: CASAIGYGTEAFF.

The chain has TRBV5-6 and TRBJ2-1; 13 nucleotides agree with TRBD2. The CDR3 runs to 17 residues. The V segment lost 4 bases and the J segment 3 bases; nucleotides outside the gene matches: 7. The germline V gene has CDR1 SGHDT and CDR2 YYEEEE. The CDR3 DNA is TGTGCCAGCAGCCGTCCCGGGACTAGCGGGAACTACAATGAGCAGTTCTTC. It translates to CASSRPGTSGNYNEQFF.

This rearrangement joins TRBV7-6 to TRBJ2-7; D is undetermined. The CDR3 has 12 amino acids. Trimming removed 5 bases at V and 7 bases at J, with 12 bases between. Germline CDR1 is SGHVS and CDR2 is FNYEAQ. This CDR3 is CASSNIPTEQYF. CDR3 nucleotides: TGTGCCAGCAGCAATATTCCGACGGAGCAGTACTTC.